This T cell receptor beta chain was sequenced during a study of T cell changes during pregnancy in multiple sclerosis. Produced via immunoSEQ multiplex PCR; TCRdb's table is partial and in-frame only. Of about 48,000 clones in the sample, around 94% are singletons; the top ten hold 0.91%. Per the germline V gene, CDR1 is SGHRS and CDR2 is YFSETQ. Trimming stripped 3 bases from V and 3 bases from J, with 12 bases between. CDR3 length: 14 amino acids. This rearrangement joins TRBV5-1 to TRBJ2-5, with TRBD2 as a possible D gene (5 bases). Sequenced here: CD4+ T cells from peripheral blood mononuclear cells, sampled in the second trimester of pregnancy. The sequence derives from a female donor in good health, enrolled as a control in a pregnancy study. The CDR3 here is CASSSGIPKETQYF. CDR3 nucleotides: TGCGCCAGCAGCTCCGGGATACCCAAAGAGACCCAGTACTTC. Using reference TRBV5-1 and TRBJ2-5 for the parts outside the CDR3, the full variable domain is KAGVTQTPRYLIKTRGQQVTLSCSPISGHRSVSWYQQTPGQGLQFLFEYFSETQRNKGNFPGRFSGRQFSNSRSEMNVSTLELGDSALYLCASSSGIPKETQYFGPGTRLLVL.